Below, one T cell receptor beta chain is given with its context. Its antigen remains unidentified. No base quality values were provided; no much bigger clone lies one nucleotide off. These data are taken from a study of OX40 agonist ivuxolimab in advanced cancers. With respect to the entire study: Ivuxolimab was an agonistic, fully human IgG2 monoclonal antibody directed against OX40 (CD134), a costimulatory receptor. Of the roughly 52 dose-escalation patients, hepatocellular carcinoma was present in some 19, melanoma in roughly 15, renal cell carcinoma in 9 and head and neck cancer in 9. In the dose-escalation cohort, around four fifths of patients were male, and the mean age was 60 years with a range of roughly 20 to 79. Peripheral TCRbeta sequencing aimed to test whether ivuxolimab altered TCR sequence diversity and caused clonal T-cell expansion. The paper reports the monotherapy dose-escalation portion (N of about 50 patients) of the phase I ivuxolimab trial. Intravenous ivuxolimab was administered to patients every 2 weeks at six dose levels: 0.01, 0.1, 0.3, 1.5, 3 and 10 mg/kg. Prior anti-PD-1, anti-PD-L1 or anti-CTLA-4 therapy was permitted, and 35% to 40% of dose-escalation patients had received checkpoint inhibitors. Partial responses occurred in three dose-escalation patients, of whom one had hepatocellular carcinoma and two had cutaneous melanoma.

The trial excluded patients who had a history of autoimmune disease or who were on systemic immunosuppression. Peripheral blood for TCR sequencing was collected from all dose cohorts at baseline, on cycle 4 day 1, and on cycle 7 day 1. The samples were taken from a phase I, first-in-human, multicenter, open-label dose-escalation trial of ivuxolimab. Adults with locally advanced or metastatic melanoma, renal cell carcinoma, hepatocellular carcinoma or head and neck squamous cell carcinoma were enrolled in the trial. Before TCR sequencing, CD4+ and CD8+ T cells were separately sorted from peripheral blood. Genomic DNA was extracted from sorted cells for sequencing of the TCRbeta CDR3 region. TCRbeta CDR3 regions were sequenced using the immunoSEQ Assay. In its TCRdb copy, this immuneACCESS table keeps in-frame sequences only and misses some clones. Where compared with another copy, unresolved V genes explain less than half of these, and the others have no known cause. The sample table lists around 70,000 clones, 83% of them with a count of one. Roughly 2.3% of the sample lies in the top ten.

Results and caveats for the whole study, not just this receptor: Antigen specificity was not determined for the clonally expanded peripheral T cells. Clonal expansion of both CD4+ and CD8+ blood T cells was observed from baseline to week 6 at doses 0.1 to 3.0 mg/kg. Partial responders in the 0.1-3.0 mg/kg groups had among the lowest normalized peripheral clonal expansion, especially among CD8+ T cells. After ivuxolimab, more expanded clones were found on average in CD8+ T cells than in CD4+ T cells. Low levels of normalized T-cell clonal expansion were also shown by some nonresponding patients.

The CDR3 numbers 15 residues from cysteine through phenylalanine. Left in the record is the CDR3 DNA by itself, 45 bases read in frame from the first base. From V the trimming removes 3 bases and from J it removes 4 bases, while the gene matches leave 5 bases of the junction unaccounted for. CDR1 and CDR2 are read off the germline V gene as SGHDT and YYEEEE. This specimen was CD4+ or CD8+ T cells sorted from blood, taken in a trial of the OX40 agonist ivuxolimab. The rearrangement combines TRBV5-6 with TRBJ2-1, with 9 bases matching TRBD2. The sequence was collected from an adult with an advanced solid tumor such as melanoma, head and neck, liver or kidney cancer. The CDR3 protein sequence reads: CASSWGSGSYNEQFF. The DNA is as follows: TGTGCCAGCAGCTGGGGTAGCGGGAGTTACAATGAGCAGTTCTTC.